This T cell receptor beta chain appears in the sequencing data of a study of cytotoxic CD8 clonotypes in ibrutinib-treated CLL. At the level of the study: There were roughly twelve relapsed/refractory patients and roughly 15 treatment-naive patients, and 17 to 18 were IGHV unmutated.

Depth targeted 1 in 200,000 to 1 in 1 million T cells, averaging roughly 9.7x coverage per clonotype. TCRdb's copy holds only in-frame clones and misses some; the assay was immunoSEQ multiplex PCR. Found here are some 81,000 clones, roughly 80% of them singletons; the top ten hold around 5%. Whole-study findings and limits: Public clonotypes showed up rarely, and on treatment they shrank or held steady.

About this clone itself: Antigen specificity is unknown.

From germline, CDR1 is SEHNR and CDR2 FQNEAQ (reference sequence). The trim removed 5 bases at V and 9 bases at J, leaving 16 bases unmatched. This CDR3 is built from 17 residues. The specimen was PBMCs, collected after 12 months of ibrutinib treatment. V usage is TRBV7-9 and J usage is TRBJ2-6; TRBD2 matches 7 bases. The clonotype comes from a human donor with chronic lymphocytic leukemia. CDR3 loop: CASSPPGRSRARNVLTF. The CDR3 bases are TGTGCCAGCAGCCCCCCCGGGAGGTCGAGGGCCCGCAACGTCCTGACTTTC.